The rows below give T cell receptor beta chains drawn from one sample of a study of early T cells in non-severe SARS-CoV-2 infection. MiXCR, applied by TCRdb to the 5' RACE reads, yields one record per CDR3 protein. The table shows roughly 97,000 distinct CDR3 sequences, with 8% to 13% occurring only once. The sequences come from whole blood, collected at baseline. Source of these receptors: an adult who was a healthcare worker with PCR-confirmed SARS-CoV-2 infection or an uninfected control (not recorded which). The conserved cysteine and the conserved F or W are not part of the CDR3 here. The order of the fields is J gene, V gene, CDR3 protein.

>TRBJ1-6|TRBV7-2
ASSLAGSPLH
>TRBJ1-1|TRBV11-2
ASSSLTGLNTEAF
>TRBJ1-1|TRBV5-6
ASSLKTGGFDTEAF
>TRBJ2-3|TRBV5-4
VSSLFGIDTQY
>TRBJ2-3|TRBV24-1
ATSGQGDPDTQY
>TRBJ2-7|TRBV3-1
ASSQLGQGSSYEQY
>TRBJ2-7|TRBV12-3/TRBV12-4
ASRTGSTYEQY
>TRBJ2-1|TRBV19
ASSIGGVSYNEQF
>TRBJ2-7|TRBV7-2
ASSLEATGVNYEQY
>TRBJ1-3|TRBV29-1
SVGQESSGNTIY
>TRBJ2-3|TRBV29-1
SVEGDRGRPDTQY
>TRBJ2-2|TRBV10-3
AISEGGPNTGELF
>TRBJ2-2|TRBV10-3
AISDAGGGTGELF
>TRBJ2-2|TRBV20-1
SATTSGRALTGELF
>TRBJ2-3|TRBV6-6
ASSSSGRGTDTQY
>TRBJ2-7|TRBV4-1
ASSGRDRVSEQY
>TRBJ2-3|TRBV20-1
SARGPSGSTDTQY
>TRBJ1-6|TRBV5-1
ASSLGWTATNSPLH